The present entry profiles one T cell receptor (beta chain) with its context. The data derive from a study of blood T cell repertoires in COVID-19. Study-wide background: Some COVID-19 samples were acute and others convalescent; all came from the United States, Italy and Spain. Sources were T cells, B-cell-depleted T cells, or PBMCs; the material itself was cDNA or gDNA.

Clones were read by immunoSEQ multiplex PCR, and TCRdb kept only the in-frame ones, dropping some. This table has more than 150,000 clones, 87% appearing once. This clonotype was sampled from a woman in her seventies with COVID-19, enrolled during active disease. Material: peripheral blood.

As DNA, the CDR3 is TGTGCCAGCAGCCGGACTAGCGGGAACTACGAGCAGTACTTC. It is translated as CASSRTSGNYEQYF. This chain connects TRBV7-9 to TRBJ2-7; 12 nucleotides align to TRBD2. CDR1 SEHNR and CDR2 FQNEAQ come from the germline V gene (reference sequence). Trimming at V came to 5 bases and at J to 3 bases, leaving 2 bases not matched to a gene. The CDR3 runs 14 residues.